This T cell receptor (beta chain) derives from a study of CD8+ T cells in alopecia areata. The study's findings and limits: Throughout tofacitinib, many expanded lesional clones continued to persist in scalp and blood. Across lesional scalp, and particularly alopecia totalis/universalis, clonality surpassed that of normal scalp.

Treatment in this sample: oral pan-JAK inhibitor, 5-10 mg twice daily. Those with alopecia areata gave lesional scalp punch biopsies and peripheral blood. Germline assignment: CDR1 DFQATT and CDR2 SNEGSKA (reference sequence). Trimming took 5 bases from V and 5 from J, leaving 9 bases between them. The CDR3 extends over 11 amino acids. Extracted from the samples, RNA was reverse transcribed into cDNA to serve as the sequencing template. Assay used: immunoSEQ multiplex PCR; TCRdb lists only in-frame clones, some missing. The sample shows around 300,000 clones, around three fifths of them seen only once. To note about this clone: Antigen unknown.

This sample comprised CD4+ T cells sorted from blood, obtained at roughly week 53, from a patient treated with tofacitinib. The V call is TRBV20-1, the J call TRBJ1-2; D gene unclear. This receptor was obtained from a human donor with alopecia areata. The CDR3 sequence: CSASPLYGYTF. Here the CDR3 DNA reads TGCAGTGCTTCTCCTCTATATGGCTACACCTTC.